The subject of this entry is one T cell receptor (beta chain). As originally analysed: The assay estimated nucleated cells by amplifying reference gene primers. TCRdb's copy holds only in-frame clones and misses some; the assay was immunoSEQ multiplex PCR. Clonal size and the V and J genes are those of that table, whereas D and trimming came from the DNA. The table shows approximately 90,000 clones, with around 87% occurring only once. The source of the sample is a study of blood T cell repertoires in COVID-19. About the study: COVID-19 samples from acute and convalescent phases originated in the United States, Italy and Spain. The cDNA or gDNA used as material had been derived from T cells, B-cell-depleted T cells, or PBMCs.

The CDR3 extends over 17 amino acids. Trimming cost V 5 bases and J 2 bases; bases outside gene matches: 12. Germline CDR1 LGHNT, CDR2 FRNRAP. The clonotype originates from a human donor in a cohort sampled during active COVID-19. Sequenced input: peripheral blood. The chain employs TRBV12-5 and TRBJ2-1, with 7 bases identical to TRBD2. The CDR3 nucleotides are TGTGCTAGTGGTGGGGGTGACGAAGCGGGGACCTACAATGAGCAGTTCTTC. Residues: CASGGGDEAGTYNEQFF.